This T cell receptor beta chain was identified during a study of Graves' ophthalmopathy and Graves' hyperthyroidism. The overall study: Prior to any treatment, peripheral blood was collected at the time of initial diagnosis. Notes on the study in general: Most expanded clonotypes in thyroid above 0.001 frequency also showed up in blood.

Certain patients were not enrolled. These were patients with other autoimmune diseases, uncontrolled infections, pregnancy or lactation. This CDR3 is 16 amino acids long. Germline CDR1 ENHRY, CDR2 SYGVKD. As the template, RNA transcripts were used to amplify TCR beta CDR3 regions. Scientists carried out first-round RT-PCR using HTBI primers and then a second-round multiplex PCR. TCRdb re-called the multiplex PCR reads with MiXCR, one entry per CDR3 protein. The profile shows almost 750,000 distinct CDR3 sequences, 40% of them singletons. This clonotype was counted only a few times. Antigen unknown. An end of the junction differs from the germline gene, which may be a read error.

This rearrangement joins TRBV10-3 to TRBJ2-5; 7 bases are a match to TRBD2. Sequenced sample: peripheral blood. This TCR was recovered from an adult man with Graves' ophthalmopathy. The CDR3 region has the DNA TGTGCCAGCAGTTCACCAGCGGGGCATGACCTAGAGACCCAGTACTTC. Protein: CASSSPAGHDLETQYF.